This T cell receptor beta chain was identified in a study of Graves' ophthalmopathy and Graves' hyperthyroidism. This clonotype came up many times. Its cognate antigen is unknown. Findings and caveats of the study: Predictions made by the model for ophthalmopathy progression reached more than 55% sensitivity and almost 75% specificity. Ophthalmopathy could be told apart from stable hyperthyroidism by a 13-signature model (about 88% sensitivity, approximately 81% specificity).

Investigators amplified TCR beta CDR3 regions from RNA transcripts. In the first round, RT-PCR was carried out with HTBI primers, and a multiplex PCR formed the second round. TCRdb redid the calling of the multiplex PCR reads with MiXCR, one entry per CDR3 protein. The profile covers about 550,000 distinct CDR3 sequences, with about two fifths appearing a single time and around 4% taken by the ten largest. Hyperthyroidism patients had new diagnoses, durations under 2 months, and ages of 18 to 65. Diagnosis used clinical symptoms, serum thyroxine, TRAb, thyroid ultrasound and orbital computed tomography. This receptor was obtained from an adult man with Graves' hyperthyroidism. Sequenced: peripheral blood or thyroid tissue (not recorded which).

The CDR3 here is CSARDTQIPEQYF. DNA for the CDR3: TGCAGTGCTAGAGACACCCAAATACCCGAGCAGTACTTC. The chain is built from TRBV20-1 and TRBJ2-7; D call uncertain. V was cut by 0 bases and J by 6 bases, with 12 bases left in between. Germline-derived CDR1 and CDR2 are DFQATT and SNEGSKA (reference sequence). The CDR3 is made up of 13 amino acids.